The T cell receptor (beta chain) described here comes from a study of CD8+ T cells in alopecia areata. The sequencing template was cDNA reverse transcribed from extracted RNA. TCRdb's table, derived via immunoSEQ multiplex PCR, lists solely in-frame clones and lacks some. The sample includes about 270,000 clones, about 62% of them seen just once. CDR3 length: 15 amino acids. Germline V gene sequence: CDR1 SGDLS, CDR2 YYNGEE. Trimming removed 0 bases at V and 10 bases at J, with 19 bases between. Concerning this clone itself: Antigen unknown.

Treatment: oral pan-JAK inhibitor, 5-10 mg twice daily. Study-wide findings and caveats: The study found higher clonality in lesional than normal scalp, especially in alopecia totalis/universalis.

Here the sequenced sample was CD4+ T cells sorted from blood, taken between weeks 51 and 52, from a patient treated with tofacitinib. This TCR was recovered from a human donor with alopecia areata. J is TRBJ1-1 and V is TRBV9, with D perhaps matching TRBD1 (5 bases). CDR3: CASSVVPMGRGVAFF. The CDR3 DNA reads TGTGCCAGCAGCGTAGTTCCTATGGGGAGGGGCGTAGCTTTCTTT.